Below are 17 T cell receptor beta chains sequenced from a single sample in a study of blood T cells in healthy people across ages. Then a second PCR, running about 6 to 11 cycles, was carried out with a sample-barcoded 5' primer and a J-beta primer mix. TCRdb re-analysed the 5' RACE reads in MiXCR, keeping a single row per CDR3 protein. The table lists more than 650,000 distinct CDR3 sequences, under 30% of them singletons. Separately, the same data were catalogued under a study of T cells of mothers and their children.

The specimen sequenced was blood. The receptors shown here come from a boy aged 5-17 years in good health.

The rearrangement uses TRBV5-1 and TRBJ2-7; 7 positions match TRBD1. This CDR3 contains 16 residues. J was trimmed by 3 bases and V by 0 bases; bases with no gene match: 9. The germline CDR1 and CDR2 sequences are SGHRS and YFSETQ. The CDR3 DNA reads as TGCGCCAGCAGCTTGGGTCCGGACAGGTCCAACTACGAGCAGTACTTC. Its translation: CASSLGPDRSNYEQYF.

The chain recombines TRBV4-3 with TRBJ1-1, with 8 bases matching TRBD1. Germline V gives CDR1 LGHNA, CDR2 YSLEER. The ends lost 4 bases at V and 4 bases at J; junction bases unmatched: 11. This CDR3 contains 16 residues. CDR3 loop: CASSPLESGQGTEAFF. DNA for the CDR3: TGCGCCAGCAGCCCCTTGGAGAGCGGACAGGGCACTGAAGCTTTCTTT.

This clonotype was recorded a few times. The chain carries TRBV3-1 and TRBJ1-2, with 7 bases identical to TRBD1. CDR1 and CDR2 from the germline V gene are LGHDT and YNNKEL (reference sequence). This CDR3 spans 16 amino acids. V dropped 2 bases and J dropped 2; count of bases not matched to a gene: 8. The CDR3 here is CASSQNRGGGNYGYTF. As DNA, the CDR3 is TGTGCCAGCAGCCAAAACAGGGGTGGGGGGAACTATGGCTACACCTTC.

The gene calls are TRBV30 and TRBJ2-5; 10 nucleotides match TRBD2. Near its end, the DNA agrees better with TRBJ2-1, so the J call may be wrong. The CDR3 totals 16 residues. CDR1 is GTSNPN and CDR2 is SVGIG in the germline V gene (reference sequence). The CDR3 sequence: CAWSTLPSGGHNEQFF. CDR3 DNA sequence: TGTGCCTGGAGTACCCTCCCTAGCGGGGGCCACAATGAGCAGTTCTTC.

The J gene is TRBJ2-5, the V gene TRBV29-1, with D unclear. The CDR3 has 11 amino acids. Trimming removed 5 bases at V and 3 bases at J, with 7 bases between. From germline, CDR1 is SQVTM and CDR2 ANQGSEA. CDR3: CSVLTKETQYF. The CDR3 nucleotides read TGCAGCGTTCTAACAAAAGAGACCCAGTACTTC.

This sequence joins TRBV29-1 and TRBJ1-1, with D tentatively TRBD1 (6 bases). CDR1 SQVTM and CDR2 ANQGSEA come from the germline V gene. V lost 6 bases to trimming and J lost 5 bases, with 16 bases between them. This CDR3 spans 13 amino acids. The CDR3 DNA sequence: TGCAGCGTGAGACAGGACAGAGGGACTGAAGCTTTCTTT. Residues: CSVRQDRGTEAFF.

The chain employs TRBV7-2 and TRBJ1-4; D remains ambiguous. The CDR3 loop spans 15 amino acids. Per germline, CDR1 SGHTA and CDR2 FQGNSA. V was trimmed by 5 bases and J by 0 bases, leaving 10 bases between them. This CDR3 reads CASSKGRSTNEKLFF. DNA of the CDR3: TGTGCCAGCAGCAAAGGACGGTCAACTAATGAAAAACTGTTTTTT.

This clonotype was counted once. The genes are TRBV27 and TRBJ1-1, with D perhaps TRBD1 (6 bases). Germline loops: CDR1 MNHEY, CDR2 SMNVEV (reference sequence). This CDR3 spans 17 amino acids. V was cut by 6 bases and J by 7 bases, with 27 bases left in between. The CDR3 DNA reads as TGTGCCAGCAGCAAGACTCGCCCGGGGGGGCGTGGAAATGAAGCTTTCTTT. This encodes CASSKTRPGGRGNEAFF.

This clonotype was seen a handful of times. The genes are TRBV7-2 and TRBJ1-2, with D unresolved. Germline-derived CDR1 and CDR2 are SGHTA and FQGNSA. There are 13 residues in the CDR3. The V end was cut by 1 base, the J end by 5 bases, with 8 bases between. For the CDR3, the DNA is TGTGCCAGCAGCTTAGGGCCTCCGTATGGCTACACCTTC. Translating it yields CASSLGPPYGYTF.

There are many counts of this clonotype. V usage is TRBV20-1 and J usage is TRBJ1-6; D is ambiguous. The CDR3 extends over 13 amino acids. CDR1 and CDR2 (germline): DFQATT, SNEGSKA (reference sequence). V gave up 3 bases and J gave up 5 bases, with 8 bases separating them. The CDR3 here is CSASSGNNSPLHF. CDR3 DNA: TGCAGTGCTAGTTCTGGGAATAATTCACCCCTCCACTTT.

This clonotype was seen more than once but under ten times. The chain links TRBV4-2 to TRBJ1-1, with 11 bases that match TRBD1. The ends lost 1 base at V and 4 bases at J; junction bases unmatched: 8. CDR1 and CDR2 from the germline V gene are LGHNA and YNFKEQ. There are 17 residues in the CDR3. Here the CDR3 reads CASSQASTGTGGTEAFF. In DNA, the CDR3 is TGTGCCAGCAGCCAAGCATCTACCGGGACAGGGGGCACTGAAGCTTTCTTT.

The chain is built from TRBV5-1 and TRBJ2-5, with D possibly being TRBD2 (6 bases). Trimming cost V 4 bases and J 2 bases, with 18 bases left between them. The germline V gene encodes CDR1 SGHRS and CDR2 YFSETQ. The CDR3 totals 16 residues. The CDR3 spells CASSAGGTGIQETQYF. The CDR3 DNA reads TGCGCCAGCAGCGCCGGCGGGACGGGCATTCAAGAGACCCAGTACTTC.

The chain couples TRBV2 to TRBJ1-4; TRBD1 is a possible D gene (5 bases). Between the trimmed V and J ends, which lost 7 bases and 8 bases, there was a span of 14 bases. This CDR3 contains 13 residues. Per germline, CDR1 SNHLY and CDR2 FYNNEI. The CDR3 nucleotides are TGTGCCAGCATAGCAGGGAACGACGAAAAACTGTTTTTT. Encoded protein: CASIAGNDEKLFF.

The V and J genes are TRBV5-1 and TRBJ2-5; perhaps TRBD1 as D (6 bases). TRBJ2-1 matches the DNA end more closely, so the J call is doubtful. The CDR3 is 14 amino acids. CDR1 is SGHRS and CDR2 is YFSETQ in the germline V gene. The DNA of the CDR3 is TGCGCCAGCAGCCCTAGGACAGCCAACAATGAGCAGTTCTTC. It specifies CASSPRTANNEQFF.

The CDR3 loop is CASSTHWDRYEQYF. The CDR3 region has the DNA TGTGCCAGCAGCACACACTGGGACAGGTACGAGCAGTACTTC. The chain links TRBV7-4 to TRBJ2-5, with 8 bases fitting TRBD1. The better agreement between TRBJ2-7 and the DNA end casts doubt on the J call. This CDR3 is built from 14 residues. Germline CDR1 and CDR2: SGHVT and SQSDAQ.

The chain combines TRBV7-3 with TRBJ2-3; D is perhaps TRBD1 or TRBD2 (5 bases each). V was pared by 5 bases and J by 4 bases, with 16 bases between. The CDR3 is made up of 15 amino acids. Germline CDR1 is SGHTA and CDR2 is FQGTGA. The CDR3 sequence is CASSRNMGDADTQYF. The DNA of the CDR3 is TGTGCCAGCAGCCGGAATATGGGGGACGCAGATACGCAGTATTTT.

The rearrangement joins TRBV5-1 to TRBJ2-5, with a tentative D call TRBD2 (5 bases). V was shortened by 4 bases and J by 5 bases, with 12 bases between the two germline ends. CDR3 length: 13 amino acids. CDR1 and CDR2 from the germline V gene are SGHRS and YFSETQ. The CDR3 nucleotides read TGCGCCAGCAGCCTAGCTCACGAGGAGACCCAGTACTTC. It codes for CASSLAHEETQYF.